What follows describes a single TCR beta chain. The antigen it recognizes is unknown. No base quality values were provided; no much bigger clone lies one nucleotide off. At the DNA level, this CDR3 is encoded by other sequences in the same sample as well. Patients with a history of autoimmune disease or receiving systemic immunosuppression were excluded from the trial. Peripheral blood for TCR sequencing was collected from all dose cohorts at baseline, on cycle 4 day 1, and on cycle 7 day 1. Samples came from an open-label, multicenter, first-in-human phase I dose-escalation trial of ivuxolimab. Adults with locally advanced or metastatic melanoma, renal cell, hepatocellular, or head and neck squamous cell carcinoma were enrolled in the trial. CD4+ and CD8+ T cells were sorted separately from peripheral blood before TCR sequencing. To sequence the TCRbeta CDR3 region, genomic DNA was isolated from the sorted cells. The immunoSEQ Assay was used for sequencing of TCRbeta CDR3 regions. Not all clones reach the TCRdb copy of this immuneACCESS table, which keeps in-frame sequences only. Checked studies attribute under half of the gap to unresolved V genes and leave the rest unexplained. Counted in this sample were roughly 32,000 clones; roughly 87% of them appeared once. Roughly 53% of the sample is in the top ten clones.

The data belong to a study of OX40 agonist ivuxolimab in advanced cancers. As for the study more broadly: The costimulatory receptor OX40 (CD134) was targeted by ivuxolimab, a fully human IgG2 agonistic monoclonal antibody. Of the approximately 54 patients in dose escalation, about 20 had hepatocellular carcinoma, roughly 15 had melanoma, 9 had renal cell carcinoma and 9 had head and neck cancer. The paper describes the monotherapy dose-escalation part (N of about 47 patients) of the phase I trial of ivuxolimab. A male proportion of roughly 85% and a mean age of approximately 60 years, ranging from about 20 to 80, were recorded for the dose-escalation cohort. Intravenous ivuxolimab was administered to patients every 2 weeks at six dose levels: 0.01, 0.1, 0.3, 1.5, 3 and 10 mg/kg. Three dose-escalation patients achieved partial responses, one with hepatocellular carcinoma and two with cutaneous melanoma. The purpose of peripheral TCRbeta sequencing was to test whether ivuxolimab changed TCR sequence diversity and led to clonal T-cell expansion. Patients were allowed to have had prior anti-PD-1, anti-PD-L1 or anti-CTLA-4 therapy, and approximately 41% of the dose-escalation patients had previously received checkpoint inhibitors.

Findings and caveats that apply to the study as a whole: On average, CD8+ T cells showed more expanded clones than CD4+ T cells after ivuxolimab. Low levels of normalized T-cell clonal expansion were also shown by some nonresponding patients. In partial responders in the 0.1-3.0 mg/kg groups, normalized peripheral clonal expansion was found to be among the lowest, especially among CD8+ T cells. At doses of 0.1 to 3.0 mg/kg, clonal expansion of both CD4+ and CD8+ blood T cells was observed from baseline to week 6. The antigen specificity of the peripheral T cells that underwent clonal expansion was not determined.

The clonotype was recovered from an adult with an advanced solid tumor such as melanoma, head and neck, liver or kidney cancer. The sequences come from CD4+ or CD8+ T cells sorted from blood, collected in a trial of the OX40 agonist ivuxolimab.

The DNA sequence is given as TGTGCCAGCAGCTTGGAGGGGAGCTACGAGCAGTACTTC. The encoded protein is CASSLEGSYEQYF. This receptor chain uses TRBV5-5 and TRBJ2-7; the D gene could be TRBD1 or TRBD2, each one agreeing over 5 bases. Trimming costs V 0 bases and J 3 bases, and their ends lie 7 bases apart. Via the germline V gene (reference sequence), CDR1 is SGHKS and CDR2 YYEKEE. Spanning cysteine to phenylalanine, the CDR3 consists of 13 amino acids. Of the read, only the CDR3 DNA is kept; its 39 bases are in frame from base 1. The CDR3, completed at both ends by the reference TRBV5-5 and TRBJ2-7 genes, gives the full variable domain DAGVTQSPTHLIKTRGQQVTLRCSPISGHKSVSWYQQVLGQGPQFIFQYYEKEERGRGNFPDRFSARQFPNYSSELNVNALLLGDSALYLCASSLEGSYEQYFGPGTRLTVT.